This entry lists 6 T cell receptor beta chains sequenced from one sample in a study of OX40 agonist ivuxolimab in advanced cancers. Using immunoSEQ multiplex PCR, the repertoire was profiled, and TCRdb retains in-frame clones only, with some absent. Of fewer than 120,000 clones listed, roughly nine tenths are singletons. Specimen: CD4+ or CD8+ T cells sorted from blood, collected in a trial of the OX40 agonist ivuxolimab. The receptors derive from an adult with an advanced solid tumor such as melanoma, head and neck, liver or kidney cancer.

In DNA form, the CDR3 reads TGTGCCATCAGCCTAGTTTATACTGAAGTCTATGGCTACACCTTC. Its translation is CAISLVYTEVYGYTF. V is TRBV10-3 and J is TRBJ1-2; D unresolved. The CDR3 is 15 amino acids. V dropped 6 bases and J dropped 4 bases, with 18 bases sitting between them. Germline V gives CDR1 ENHRY, CDR2 SYGVKD.

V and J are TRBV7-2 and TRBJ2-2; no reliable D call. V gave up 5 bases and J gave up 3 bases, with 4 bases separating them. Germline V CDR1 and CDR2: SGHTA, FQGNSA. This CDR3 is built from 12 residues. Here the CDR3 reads CASSTYTGELFF. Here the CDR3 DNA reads TGTGCCAGCAGCACCTACACCGGGGAGCTGTTTTTT. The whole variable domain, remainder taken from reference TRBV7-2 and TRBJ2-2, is GAGVSQSPSNKVTEKGKDVELRCDPISGHTALYWYRQSLGQGLEFLIYFQGNSAPDKSGLPSDRFSAERTGGSVSTLTIQRTQQEDSAVYLCASSTYTGELFFGEGSRLTVL.

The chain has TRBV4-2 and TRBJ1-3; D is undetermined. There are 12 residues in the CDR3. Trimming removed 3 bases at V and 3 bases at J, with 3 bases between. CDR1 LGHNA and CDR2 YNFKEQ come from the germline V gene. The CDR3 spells CASSQYGNTIYF. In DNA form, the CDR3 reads TGTGCCAGCAGCCAGTATGGAAACACCATATATTTT.

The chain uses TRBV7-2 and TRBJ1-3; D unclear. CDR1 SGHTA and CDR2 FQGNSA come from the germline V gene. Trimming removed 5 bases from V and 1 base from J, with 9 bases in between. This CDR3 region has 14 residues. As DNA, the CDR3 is TGTGCCAGCAGCGGCCTACCATCTGGAAACACCATATATTTT. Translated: CASSGLPSGNTIYF.

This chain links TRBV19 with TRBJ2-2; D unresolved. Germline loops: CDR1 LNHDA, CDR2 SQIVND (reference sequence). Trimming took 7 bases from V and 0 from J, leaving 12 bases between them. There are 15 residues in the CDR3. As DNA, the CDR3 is TGTGCCAGTAACCCCACTGGGGCGAACACCGGGGAGCTGTTTTTT. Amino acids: CASNPTGANTGELFF.

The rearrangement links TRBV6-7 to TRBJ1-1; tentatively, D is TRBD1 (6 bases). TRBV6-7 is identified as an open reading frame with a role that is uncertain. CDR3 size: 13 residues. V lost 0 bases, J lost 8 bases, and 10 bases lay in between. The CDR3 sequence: CASSYSRGREAFF. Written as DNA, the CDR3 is TGTGCCAGCAGTTACTCGCGGGGGCGCGAAGCTTTCTTT.